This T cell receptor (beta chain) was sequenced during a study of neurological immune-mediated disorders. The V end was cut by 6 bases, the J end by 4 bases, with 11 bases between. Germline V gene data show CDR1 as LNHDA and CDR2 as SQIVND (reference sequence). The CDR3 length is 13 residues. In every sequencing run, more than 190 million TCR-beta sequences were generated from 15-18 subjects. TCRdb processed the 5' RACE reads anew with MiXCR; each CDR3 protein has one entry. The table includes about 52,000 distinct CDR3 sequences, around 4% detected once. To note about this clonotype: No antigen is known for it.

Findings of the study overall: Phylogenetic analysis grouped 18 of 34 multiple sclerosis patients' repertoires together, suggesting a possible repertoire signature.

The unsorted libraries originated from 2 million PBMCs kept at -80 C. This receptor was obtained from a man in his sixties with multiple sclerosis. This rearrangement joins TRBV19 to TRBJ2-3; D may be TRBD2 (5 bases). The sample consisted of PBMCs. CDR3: CASSGLGADTQYF. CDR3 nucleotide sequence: TGTGCCAGTAGCGGCCTCGGGGCAGATACGCAGTATTTT.